This TCR beta chain was recorded in a study of T cells in Graves' hyperthyroidism and ophthalmopathy. Study-wide results and limits: Ophthalmopathy and stable hyperthyroidism were told apart by a 13 V-J model.

This clonotype was picked up a small number of times. What it binds is unknown. Individuals with ophthalmopathy presented a Clinical Activity Score of at least 3, a NOSPECS grade of at least 4 and a duration under 3 months. Researchers took RNA transcripts and amplified the TCR beta CDR3 regions from them. The primer set for the first-round RT-PCR of the TCR CDR3 was HTBI. MiXCR, run by TCRdb on the multiplex PCR reads, gives a single entry per CDR3 protein. The sample has hundreds of thousands of distinct CDR3 sequences, approximately 23% seen once; the top ten hold 50% to 75%. Sequencing used blood. The receptor was derived from a man aged 30 to 39 with Graves' ophthalmopathy.

The CDR3 nucleotides read TGTGCCAGCAGTTCCCTGGACAGGGTAGCCTACGAGCAGTACTTC. Protein product: CASSSLDRVAYEQYF. The rearrangement uses TRBV28 and TRBJ2-7; 8 positions match TRBD1. The CDR3 runs 15 residues. The germline CDR1 and CDR2 sequences are MDHEN and SYDVKM. The V segment lost 4 bases and the J segment 2 bases; nucleotides outside the gene matches: 7.